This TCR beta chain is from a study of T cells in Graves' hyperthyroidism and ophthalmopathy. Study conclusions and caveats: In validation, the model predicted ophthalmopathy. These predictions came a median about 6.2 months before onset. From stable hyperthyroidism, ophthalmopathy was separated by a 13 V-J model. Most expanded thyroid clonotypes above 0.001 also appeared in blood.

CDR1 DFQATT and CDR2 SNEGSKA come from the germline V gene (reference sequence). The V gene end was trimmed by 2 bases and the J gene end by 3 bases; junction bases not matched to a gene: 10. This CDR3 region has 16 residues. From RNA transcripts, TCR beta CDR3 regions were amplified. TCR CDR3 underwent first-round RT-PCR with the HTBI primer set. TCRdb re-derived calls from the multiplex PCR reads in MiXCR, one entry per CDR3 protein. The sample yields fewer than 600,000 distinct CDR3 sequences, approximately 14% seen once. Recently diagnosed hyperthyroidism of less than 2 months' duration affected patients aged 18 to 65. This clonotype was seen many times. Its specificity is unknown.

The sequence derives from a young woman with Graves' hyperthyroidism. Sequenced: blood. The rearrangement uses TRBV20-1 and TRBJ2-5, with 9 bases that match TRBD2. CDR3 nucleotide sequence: TGCAGTGCTAGAATTCCACCGGGACTAGCAAAAGAGACCCAGTACTTC. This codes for CSARIPPGLAKETQYF.